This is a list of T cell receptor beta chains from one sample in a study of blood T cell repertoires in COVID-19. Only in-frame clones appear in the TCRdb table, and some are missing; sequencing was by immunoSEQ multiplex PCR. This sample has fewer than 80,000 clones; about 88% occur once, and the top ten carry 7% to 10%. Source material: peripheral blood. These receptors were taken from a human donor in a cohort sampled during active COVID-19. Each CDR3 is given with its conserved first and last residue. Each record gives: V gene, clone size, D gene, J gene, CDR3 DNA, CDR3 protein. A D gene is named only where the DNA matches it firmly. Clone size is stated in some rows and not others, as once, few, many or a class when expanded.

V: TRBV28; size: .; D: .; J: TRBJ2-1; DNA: TGTGCCAGCAGCCGTCCCGTTTACAATGAGCAGTTCTTC; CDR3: CASSRPVYNEQFF
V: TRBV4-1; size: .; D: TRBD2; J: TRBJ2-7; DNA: TGCGCCAGCAGCCAAGAAGGGACTAGCGGGAATTCCTACGAGCAGTACTTC; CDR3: CASSQEGTSGNSYEQYF
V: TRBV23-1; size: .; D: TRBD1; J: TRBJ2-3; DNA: TGCGCCAGCAGCCCGGGACAGAGCACAGATACGCAGTATTTT; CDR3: CASSPGQSTDTQYF
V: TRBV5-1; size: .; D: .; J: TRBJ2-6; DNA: TGCGCCAGCAGCTTGGCCAACTCTGGGGCCAACGTCCTGACTTTC; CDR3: CASSLANSGANVLTF
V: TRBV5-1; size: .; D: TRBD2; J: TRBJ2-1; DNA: TGCGCCAGCAGCTTGGAGGGGACTAGTAATAATGAGCAGTTCTTC; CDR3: CASSLEGTSNNEQFF
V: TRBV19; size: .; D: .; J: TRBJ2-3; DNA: TGTGCCAGTAGTATAAGAGGGAGCACAGATACGCAGTATTTT; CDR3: CASSIRGSTDTQYF
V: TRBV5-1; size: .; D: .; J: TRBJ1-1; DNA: TGCGCCAGCAGCTTACAGGGAATCCGGACTGAAGCTTTCTTT; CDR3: CASSLQGIRTEAFF
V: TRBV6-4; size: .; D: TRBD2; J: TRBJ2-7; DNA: TGTGCCAGCAGCGTCCTTAGCGGGGCATCCTACGAGCAGTACTTC; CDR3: CASSVLSGASYEQYF
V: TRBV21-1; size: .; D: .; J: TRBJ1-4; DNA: TGTGCCAGCAGCCGTGAAGACATCCAAAGCAGTGAAAAACTGTTTTTT; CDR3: CASSREDIQSSEKLFF
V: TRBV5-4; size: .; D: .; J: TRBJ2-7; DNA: TGTGCCAGCAGCTTGGAGGCGGAAGCCTACGAGCAGTACTTC; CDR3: CASSLEAEAYEQYF
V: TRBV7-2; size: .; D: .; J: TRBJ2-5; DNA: TGTGCCAGCAGCGTAGCCCTAGCACAAGAGACCCAGTACTTC; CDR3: CASSVALAQETQYF
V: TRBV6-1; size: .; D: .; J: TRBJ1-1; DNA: TGTGCCAGCAGTGACGGGAGGGAGAACACTGAAGCTTTCTTT; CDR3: CASSDGRENTEAFF
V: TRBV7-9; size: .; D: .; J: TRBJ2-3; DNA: TGTGCCAGCAGCTTAGGTACAGGGAGCACAGATACGCAGTATTTT; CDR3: CASSLGTGSTDTQYF
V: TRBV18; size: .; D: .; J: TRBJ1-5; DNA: TGTGCCAGCTCACGGGAGGGGGGGCCGGATCAGCCCCAGCATTTT; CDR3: CASSREGGPDQPQHF
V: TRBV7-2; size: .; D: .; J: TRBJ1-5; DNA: TGTGCCAGCAGCTATCGCGGAGGCTATTCTCAGCCCCAGCATTTT; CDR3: CASSYRGGYSQPQHF
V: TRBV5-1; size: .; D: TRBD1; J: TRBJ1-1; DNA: TGCGCCAGCAGCTTCGGGACAGGGGGGCTTAACACTGAAGCTTTCTTT; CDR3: CASSFGTGGLNTEAFF
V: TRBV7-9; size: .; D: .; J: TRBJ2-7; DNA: TGTGCCAGCAGCTTTGGTCTTACCTGGGGGGGCGACGAGCAGTACTTC; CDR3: CASSFGLTWGGDEQYF
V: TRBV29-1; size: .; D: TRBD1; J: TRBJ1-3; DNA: TGCAGCGTTGAAAAGGGACAGGCCAGCTCTGGAAACACCATATATTTT; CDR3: CSVEKGQASSGNTIYF
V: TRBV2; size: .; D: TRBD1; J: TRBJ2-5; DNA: TGTGCCAGCGGTTGGGACAGGGGCGTGGAGACCCAGTACTTC; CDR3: CASGWDRGVETQYF
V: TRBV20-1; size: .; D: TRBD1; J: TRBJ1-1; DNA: TGCAGTGCTAGTCAGGGGGCGACCGACACTGAAGCTTTCTTT; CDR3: CSASQGATDTEAFF
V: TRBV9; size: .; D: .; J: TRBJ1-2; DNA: TGTGCCAGCAGCGTAGCGGGTGGCTATGGCTACACCTTC; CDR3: CASSVAGGYGYTF
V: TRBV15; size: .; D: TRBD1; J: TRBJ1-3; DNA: TGTGCCACCAGCAGAGATAAGGGGGCGCCTGGAAACACCATATATTTT; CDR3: CATSRDKGAPGNTIYF
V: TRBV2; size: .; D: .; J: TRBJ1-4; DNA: TGTGCCAGCAGCGGCGGAGGGGTGGCAACTAATGAAAAACTGTTTTTT; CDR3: CASSGGGVATNEKLFF
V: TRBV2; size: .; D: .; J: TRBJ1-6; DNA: TGTGCCAGCAGCAGGTTAGAGTTGGATAATTCACCCCTCCACTTT; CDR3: CASSRLELDNSPLHF
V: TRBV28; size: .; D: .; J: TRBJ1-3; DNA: TGTGCCAGCAGTCAATATTCCGGGGGCACCATATATTTT; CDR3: CASSQYSGGTIYF
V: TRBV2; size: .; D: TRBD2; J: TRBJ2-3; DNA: TGTGCCAGCAGGAGGGGTGGTAGCGGGGGTCGAATAGATACGCAGTATTTT; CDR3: CASRRGGSGGRIDTQYF
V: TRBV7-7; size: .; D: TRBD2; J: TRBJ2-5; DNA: TGTGCTAGCAGCTCGAGCGGGGTCCAAGAGACCCAGTACTTC; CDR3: CASSSSGVQETQYF
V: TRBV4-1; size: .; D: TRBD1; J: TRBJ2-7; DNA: TGCGCCAGCAGCCAAGATGTACAGGGGGCGAGGTACGAGCAGTACTTC; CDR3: CASSQDVQGARYEQYF
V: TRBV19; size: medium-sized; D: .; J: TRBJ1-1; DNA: TGTGCCAGTATAGGGGGGGCGGCAGCCCCAGCTTTCTTT; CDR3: CASIGGAAAPAFF
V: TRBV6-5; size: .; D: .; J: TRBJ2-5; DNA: TGTGCCAGCAGTCCCCAGGGGAACCAAGAGACCCAGTACTTC; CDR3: CASSPQGNQETQYF
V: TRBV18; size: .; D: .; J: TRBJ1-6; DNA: TGTGCCAGCTCACGAGATCGACAGGAAAATTCACCCCTCCACTTT; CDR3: CASSRDRQENSPLHF
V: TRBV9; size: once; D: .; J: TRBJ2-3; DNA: TGTGCCAGCACCCAACTCACAGATACGCAGTATTTT; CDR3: CASTQLTDTQYF
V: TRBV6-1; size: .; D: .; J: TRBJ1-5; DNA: TGTGCCAGCAGTGAAACAGGGTTCGAGCCCCAGCATTTT; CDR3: CASSETGFEPQHF
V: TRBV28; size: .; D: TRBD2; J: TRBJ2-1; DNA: TGTGCCACTACTGTGGGACTAGCGTGGAATGAGCAGTTCTTC; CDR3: CATTVGLAWNEQFF
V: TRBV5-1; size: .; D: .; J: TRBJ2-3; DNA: TGCGCCAGCAGCCCAGGGGCTAGCACAGATACGCAGTATTTT; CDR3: CASSPGASTDTQYF
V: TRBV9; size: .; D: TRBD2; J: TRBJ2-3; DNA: TGTGCCAGCAGCACGGGGACTAGCAGCACAGATACGCAGTATTTT; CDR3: CASSTGTSSTDTQYF
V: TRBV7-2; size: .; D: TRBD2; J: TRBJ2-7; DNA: TGTGCCAGCAGCTTAGTTGGGACTAGTTCATCCTACGAGCAGTACTTC; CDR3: CASSLVGTSSSYEQYF
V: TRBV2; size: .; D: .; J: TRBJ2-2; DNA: TGTGCCAGCAGTGCGACTACCCGGAACACCGGGGAGCTGTTTTTT; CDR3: CASSATTRNTGELFF
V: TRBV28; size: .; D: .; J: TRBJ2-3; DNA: TGTGCCAGCAGTTTCGGCTTAGGATTGGACTACTTCACAGATACGCAGTATTTT; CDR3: CASSFGLGLDYFTDTQYF
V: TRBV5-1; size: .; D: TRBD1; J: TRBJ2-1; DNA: TGCGCCAGCAGCTTGGTTATTGGCGGGACAGGGGTCAATGAGCAGTTCTTC; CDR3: CASSLVIGGTGVNEQFF
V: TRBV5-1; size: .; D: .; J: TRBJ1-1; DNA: TGCGCCAGCTCTCGGGGTCCGCGTCCGAACACTGAAGCTTTCTTT; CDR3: CASSRGPRPNTEAFF
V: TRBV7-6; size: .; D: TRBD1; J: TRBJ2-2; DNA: TGTGCCAGCAGCTGGGGACAGGGGAAGGCCGGGGAGCTGTTTTTT; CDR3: CASSWGQGKAGELFF
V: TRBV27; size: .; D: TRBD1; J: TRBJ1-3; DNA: TGTGCCAGCAGAGGACAGGGATACGGAAACACCATATATTTT; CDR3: CASRGQGYGNTIYF
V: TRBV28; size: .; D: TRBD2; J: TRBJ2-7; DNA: TGTGCCAGCAGTTTACTGGCCGGGACTAGCGGAAGCTACGAGCAGTACTTC; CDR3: CASSLLAGTSGSYEQYF
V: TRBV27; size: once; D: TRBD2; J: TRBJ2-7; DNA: TGTGCCAGCAGTCCCCCTACCCTCCCACATCTTCTAGCGGGAGCGCTATACGAGCAGTACTTC; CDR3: CASSPPTLPHLLAGALYEQYF
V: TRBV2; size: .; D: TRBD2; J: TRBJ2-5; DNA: TGTGCCAGCTTCAGCGGGAGTGGAGAGACCCAGTACTTC; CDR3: CASFSGSGETQYF
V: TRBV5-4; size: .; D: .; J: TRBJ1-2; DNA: TGTGCCAGCAGCTCCCCACAGGGAGTCGGCTATGGCTACACCTTC; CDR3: CASSSPQGVGYGYTF
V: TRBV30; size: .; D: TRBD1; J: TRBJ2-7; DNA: TGTGCCTGGAGGTGGACAGGGTATGACGAGCAGTACTTC; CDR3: CAWRWTGYDEQYF
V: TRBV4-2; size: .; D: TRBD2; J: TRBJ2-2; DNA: TGTGCCAGCAGCCAAAGAGGAGGAGCGGGAGTCCCCGGGGAGCTGTTTTTT; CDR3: CASSQRGGAGVPGELFF